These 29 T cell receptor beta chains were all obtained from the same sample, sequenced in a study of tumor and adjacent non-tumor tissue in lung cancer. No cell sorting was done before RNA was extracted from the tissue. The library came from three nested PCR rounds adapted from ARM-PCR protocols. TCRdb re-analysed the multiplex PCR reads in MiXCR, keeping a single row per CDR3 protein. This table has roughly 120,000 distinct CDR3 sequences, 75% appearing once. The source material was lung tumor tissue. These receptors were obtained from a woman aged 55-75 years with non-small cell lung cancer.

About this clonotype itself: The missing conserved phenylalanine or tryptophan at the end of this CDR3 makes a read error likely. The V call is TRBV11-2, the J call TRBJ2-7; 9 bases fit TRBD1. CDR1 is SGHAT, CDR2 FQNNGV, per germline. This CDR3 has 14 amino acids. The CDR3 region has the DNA TGTACCAGCAGCCGGGACAGGGCAGGGGGAGAGCAGTACTAC. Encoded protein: CTSSRDRAGGEQYY.

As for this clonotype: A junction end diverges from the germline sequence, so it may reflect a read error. This chain's CDR3 is CSASTPNYGHTF. For the CDR3, the DNA is TGCAGTGCTAGTACTCCTAACTATGGCCACACCTTC. V is TRBV20-1 and J is TRBJ1-2; D gene ambiguous. The germline gives CDR1 DFQATT, CDR2 SNEGSKA (reference sequence). The CDR3 is 12 amino acids.

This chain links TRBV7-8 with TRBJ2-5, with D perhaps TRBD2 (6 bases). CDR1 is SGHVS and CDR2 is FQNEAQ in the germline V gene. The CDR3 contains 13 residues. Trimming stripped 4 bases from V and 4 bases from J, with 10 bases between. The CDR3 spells CASSSQGGETQYF. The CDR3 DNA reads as TGTGCCAGCAGCTCCCAGGGAGGAGAGACCCAGTACTTC. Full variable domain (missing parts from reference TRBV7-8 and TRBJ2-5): GAGVSQSPRYKVAKRGQDVALRCDPISGHVSLFWYQQALGQGPEFLTYFQNEAQLDKSGLPSDRFFAERPEGSVSTLKIQRTQQEDSAVYLCASSSQGGETQYFGPGTRLLVL.

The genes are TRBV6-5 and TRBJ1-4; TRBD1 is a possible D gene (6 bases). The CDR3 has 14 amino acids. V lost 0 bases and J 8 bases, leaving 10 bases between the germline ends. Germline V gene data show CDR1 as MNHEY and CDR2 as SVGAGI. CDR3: CASSYSWGQEKLFF. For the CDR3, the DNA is TGTGCCAGCAGTTACTCGTGGGGGCAGGAAAAACTGTTTTTT.

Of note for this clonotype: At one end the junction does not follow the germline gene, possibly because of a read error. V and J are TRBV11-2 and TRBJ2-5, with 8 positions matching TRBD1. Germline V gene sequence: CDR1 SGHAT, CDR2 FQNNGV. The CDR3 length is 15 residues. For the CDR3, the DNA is TGTGCCAGCAGCTTATCGGTATGGGGACAGGAGACTCAGTACTTC. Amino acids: CASSLSVWGQETQYF.

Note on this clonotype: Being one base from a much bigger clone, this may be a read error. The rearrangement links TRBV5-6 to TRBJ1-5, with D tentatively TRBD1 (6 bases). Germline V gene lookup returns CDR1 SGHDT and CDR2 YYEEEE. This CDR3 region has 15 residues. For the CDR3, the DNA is TGTGCCAGCAGCCCGGGACAAAATAGCAATCGGCCCCAGCATTTT. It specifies CASSPGQNSNRPQHF.

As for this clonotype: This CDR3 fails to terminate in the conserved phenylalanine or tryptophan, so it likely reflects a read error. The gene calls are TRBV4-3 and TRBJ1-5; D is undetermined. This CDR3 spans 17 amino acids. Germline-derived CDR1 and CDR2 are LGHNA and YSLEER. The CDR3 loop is CASSQDWKAYSIQPQHS. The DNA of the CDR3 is TGCGCCAGCAGCCAAGATTGGAAGGCCTATAGCATTCAGCCCCAGCATTCT.

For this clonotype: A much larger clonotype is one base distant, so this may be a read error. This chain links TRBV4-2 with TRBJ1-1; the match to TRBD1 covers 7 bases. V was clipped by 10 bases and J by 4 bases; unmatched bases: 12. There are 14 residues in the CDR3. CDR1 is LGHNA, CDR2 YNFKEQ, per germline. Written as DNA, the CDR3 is TGTGCCATCAGTTCCCCAGGGGGAGGCACTGAAGCTTTCTTT. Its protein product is CAISSPGGGTEAFF.

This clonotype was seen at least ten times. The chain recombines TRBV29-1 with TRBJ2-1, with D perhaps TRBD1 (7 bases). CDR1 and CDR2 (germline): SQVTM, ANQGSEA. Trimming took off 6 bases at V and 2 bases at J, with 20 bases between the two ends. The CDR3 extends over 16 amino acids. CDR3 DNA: TGCAGCGTAGGGGGAAGGACAGGACTAACCTACAATGAGCAGTTCTTC. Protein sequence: CSVGGRTGLTYNEQFF.

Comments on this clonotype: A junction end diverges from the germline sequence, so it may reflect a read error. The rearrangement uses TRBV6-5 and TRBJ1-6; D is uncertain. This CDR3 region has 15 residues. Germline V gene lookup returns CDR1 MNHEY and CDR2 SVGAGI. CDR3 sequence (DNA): TGTGCAAGCATCATGACGAAGTCCTATAATACACCCCTCCACTTT. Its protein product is CASIMTKSYNTPLHF.

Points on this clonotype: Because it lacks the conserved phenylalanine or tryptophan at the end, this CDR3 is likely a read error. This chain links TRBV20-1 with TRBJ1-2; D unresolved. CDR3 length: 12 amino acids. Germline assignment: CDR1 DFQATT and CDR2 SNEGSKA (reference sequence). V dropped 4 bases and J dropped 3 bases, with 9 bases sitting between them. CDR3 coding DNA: TGCAGTGCTACTCCCACCCACTATGGCTACACCTTA. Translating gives CSATPTHYGYTL.

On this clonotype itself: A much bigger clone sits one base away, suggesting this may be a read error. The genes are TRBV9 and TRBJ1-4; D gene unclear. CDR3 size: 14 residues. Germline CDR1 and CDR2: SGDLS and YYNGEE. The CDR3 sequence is CANSVGTTNEKLFF. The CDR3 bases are TGTGCCAACAGCGTAGGGACAACTAATGAAAAACTGTTTTTT.

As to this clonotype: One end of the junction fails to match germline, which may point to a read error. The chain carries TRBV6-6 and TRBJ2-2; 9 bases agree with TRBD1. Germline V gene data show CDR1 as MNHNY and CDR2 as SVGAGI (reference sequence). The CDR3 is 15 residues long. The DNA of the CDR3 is TGTGCCAGCAGACCGGGACAGGGAGGGTCCGGAGAGCTGTTTTTT. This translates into CASRPGQGGSGELFF.

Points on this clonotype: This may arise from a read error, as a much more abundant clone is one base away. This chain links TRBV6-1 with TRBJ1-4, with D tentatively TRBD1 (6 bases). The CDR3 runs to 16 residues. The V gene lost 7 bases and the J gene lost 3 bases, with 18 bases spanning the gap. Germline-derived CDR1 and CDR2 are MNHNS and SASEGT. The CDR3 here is CASTVAGEQPNEKLFF. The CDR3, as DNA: TGTGCCAGCACGGTGGCAGGGGAACAGCCTAATGAAAAACTGTTTTTT.

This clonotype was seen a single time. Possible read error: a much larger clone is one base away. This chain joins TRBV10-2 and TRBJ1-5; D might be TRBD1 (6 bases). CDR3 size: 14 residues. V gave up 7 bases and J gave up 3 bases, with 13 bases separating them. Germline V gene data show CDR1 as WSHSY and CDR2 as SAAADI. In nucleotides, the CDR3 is TGCGCCAGCACCCCAGGGGAGTCCAATCAGCCCCAGCATTTT. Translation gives CASTPGESNQPQHF.

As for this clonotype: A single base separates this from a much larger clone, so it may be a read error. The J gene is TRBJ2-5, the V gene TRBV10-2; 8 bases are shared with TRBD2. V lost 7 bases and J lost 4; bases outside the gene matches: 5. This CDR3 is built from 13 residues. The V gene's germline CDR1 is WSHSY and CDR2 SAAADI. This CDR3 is CASNSSGAETQYF. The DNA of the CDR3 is TGCGCCAGCAATAGTAGCGGGGCAGAGACCCAGTACTTC.

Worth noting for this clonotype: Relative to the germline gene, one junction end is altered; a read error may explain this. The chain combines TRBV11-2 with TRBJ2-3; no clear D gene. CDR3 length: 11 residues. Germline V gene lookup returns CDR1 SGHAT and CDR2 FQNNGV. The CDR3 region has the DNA TGTGCCAGCAGGTTAAAAGATACGCAGTGTTTT. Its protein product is CASRLKDTQCF. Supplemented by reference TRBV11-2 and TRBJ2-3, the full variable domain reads EAGVAQSPRYKIIEKRQSVAFWCNPISGHATLYWYQQILGQGPKLLIQFQNNGVVDDSQLPKDRFSAERLKGVDSTLKIQPAKLEDSAVYLCASRLKDTQCFGPGTRLTVL.

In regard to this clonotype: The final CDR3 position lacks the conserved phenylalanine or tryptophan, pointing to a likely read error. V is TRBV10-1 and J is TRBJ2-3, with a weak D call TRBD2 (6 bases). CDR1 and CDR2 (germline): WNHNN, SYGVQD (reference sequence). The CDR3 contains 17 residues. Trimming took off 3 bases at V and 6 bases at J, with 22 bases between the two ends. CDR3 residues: CASSDSASERSGDTQYC. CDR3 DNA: TGCGCCAGCAGTGATTCCGCTAGCGAGAGGAGCGGGGATACGCAGTATTGT.

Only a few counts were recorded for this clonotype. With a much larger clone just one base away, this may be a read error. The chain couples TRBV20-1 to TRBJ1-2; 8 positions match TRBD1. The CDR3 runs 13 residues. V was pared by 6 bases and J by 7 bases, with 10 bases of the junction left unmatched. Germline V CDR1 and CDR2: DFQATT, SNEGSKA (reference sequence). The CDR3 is CSAVPGQESGYTF. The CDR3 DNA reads TGCAGTGCCGTTCCGGGACAGGAGTCTGGCTACACCTTC.

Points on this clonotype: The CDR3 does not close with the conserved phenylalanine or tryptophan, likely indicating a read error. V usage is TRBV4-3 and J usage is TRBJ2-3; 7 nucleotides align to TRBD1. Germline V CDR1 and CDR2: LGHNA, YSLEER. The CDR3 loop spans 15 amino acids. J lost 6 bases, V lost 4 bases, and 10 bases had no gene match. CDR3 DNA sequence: TGCGCCAGCAGCCTGGGACAGTGGGTAATGGATACGCAGTATCTT. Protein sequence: CASSLGQWVMDTQYL.

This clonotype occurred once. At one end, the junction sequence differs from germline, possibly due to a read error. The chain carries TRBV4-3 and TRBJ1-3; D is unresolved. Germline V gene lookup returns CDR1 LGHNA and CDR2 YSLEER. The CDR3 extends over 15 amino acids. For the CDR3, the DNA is TGCGCCAGCAGCCAAGATCCTGAGACTGGAAACACCTTATATTTT. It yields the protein CASSQDPETGNTLYF.

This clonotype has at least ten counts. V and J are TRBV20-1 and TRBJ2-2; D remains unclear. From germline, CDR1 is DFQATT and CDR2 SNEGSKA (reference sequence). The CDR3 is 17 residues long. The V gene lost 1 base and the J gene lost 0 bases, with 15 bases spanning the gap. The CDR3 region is CSARVFVGRTNTGELFF. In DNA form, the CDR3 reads TGCAGTGCTAGAGTTTTTGTTGGCCGCACGAACACCGGGGAGCTGTTTTTT.

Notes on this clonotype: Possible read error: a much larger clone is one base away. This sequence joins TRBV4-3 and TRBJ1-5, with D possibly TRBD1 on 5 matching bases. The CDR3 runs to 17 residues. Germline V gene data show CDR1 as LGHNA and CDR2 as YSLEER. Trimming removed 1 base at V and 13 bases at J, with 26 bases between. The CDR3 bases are TGCGCCAGCAGCCAAGTAAGGGGCACACGAGGTAGGGCAAAACAGCATTTT. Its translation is CASSQVRGTRGRAKQHF.

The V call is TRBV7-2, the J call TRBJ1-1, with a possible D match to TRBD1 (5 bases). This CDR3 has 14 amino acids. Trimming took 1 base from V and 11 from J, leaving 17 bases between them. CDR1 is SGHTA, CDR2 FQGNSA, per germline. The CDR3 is CASSLDRQQNDAFF. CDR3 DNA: TGTGCCAGCAGCTTAGATCGACAGCAAAATGATGCTTTCTTT.

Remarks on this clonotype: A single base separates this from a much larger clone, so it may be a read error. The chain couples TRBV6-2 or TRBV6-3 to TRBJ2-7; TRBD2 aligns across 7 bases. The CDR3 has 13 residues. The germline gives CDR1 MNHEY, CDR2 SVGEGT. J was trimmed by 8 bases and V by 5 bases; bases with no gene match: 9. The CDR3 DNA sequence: TGTGCCAGCAGTCAGGGACTACTTCGCAAGCAGTACTTC. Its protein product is CASSQGLLRKQYF.

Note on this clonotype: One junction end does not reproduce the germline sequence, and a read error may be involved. CDR3: CSASTEPYGYTF. The CDR3 DNA follows: TGTAGCGCGTCGACAGAGCCTTATGGCTACACCTTC. This chain links TRBV29-1 with TRBJ1-2; weak D call: TRBD1 (5 bases). Germline loops: CDR1 SQVTM, CDR2 ANQGSEA. This CDR3 is 12 amino acids long.

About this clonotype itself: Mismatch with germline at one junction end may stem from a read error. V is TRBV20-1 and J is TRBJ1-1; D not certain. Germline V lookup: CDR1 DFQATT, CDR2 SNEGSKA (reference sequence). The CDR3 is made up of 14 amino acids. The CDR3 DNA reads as TGTAGTACTAGAGATATGACAAGTACGAATGAAGCTTTCTTT. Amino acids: CSTRDMTSTNEAFF.

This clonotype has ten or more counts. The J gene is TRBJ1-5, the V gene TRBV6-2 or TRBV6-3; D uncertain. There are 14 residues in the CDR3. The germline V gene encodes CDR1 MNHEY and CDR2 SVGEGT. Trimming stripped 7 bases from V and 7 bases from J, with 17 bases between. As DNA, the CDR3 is TGTGCCAGCAATACATGGATGGGCCTCCAGCCCCAGCATTTT. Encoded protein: CASNTWMGLQPQHF.

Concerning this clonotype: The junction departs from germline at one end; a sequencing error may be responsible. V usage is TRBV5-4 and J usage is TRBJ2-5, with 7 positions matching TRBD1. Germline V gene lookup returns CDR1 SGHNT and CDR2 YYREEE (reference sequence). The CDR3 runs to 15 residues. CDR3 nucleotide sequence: TGTGCCAGCAGCTTACAGGGGTTAGGCGGAGAGACCCATTACTTC. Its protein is CASSLQGLGGETHYF.